These 14 T cell receptor beta chains share one sample of origin, sequenced in a study of T cells in Graves' hyperthyroidism and ophthalmopathy. TCR beta CDR3 regions were amplified from RNA. When the TCR CDR3 underwent first-round RT-PCR, the HTBI primer set was used. TCRdb recomputed calls from the multiplex PCR reads with MiXCR, one row per CDR3 protein. The sample holds 650,000 to 850,000 distinct CDR3 sequences; around 19% are singletons and the top ten take 16%. Sequencing was carried out using blood. Receptors were obtained from a woman aged 50 to 65 with Graves' hyperthyroidism that later progressed to Graves' ophthalmopathy.

The chain is built from TRBV6-1 and TRBJ2-1; TRBD1 or TRBD2 may be the D gene (6 bases each). Per the germline V gene, CDR1 is MNHNS and CDR2 is SASEGT. V lost 3 bases and J 8 bases, leaving 14 bases between the germline ends. The CDR3 is made up of 14 amino acids. The CDR3 nucleotides read TGTGCCAGCAGTGATTTCGGGGGCGTAGATGAGCAGTTCTTC. Translated, it gives CASSDFGGVDEQFF.

The J gene is TRBJ2-2, the V gene TRBV20-1; either TRBD1 or TRBD2 may supply D (5 bases each). Between the trimmed V and J ends, which lost 3 bases and 1 base, there was a span of 15 bases. There are 16 residues in the CDR3. Germline lookup yields CDR1 DFQATT and CDR2 SNEGSKA (reference sequence). CDR3: CSARSDPGQNTGELFF. The CDR3 DNA reads as TGCAGTGCTAGGTCCGACCCGGGGCAGAACACCGGGGAGCTGTTTTTT.

This clonotype showed up just a few times. This chain uses TRBV7-6 with TRBJ2-1; 11 bases are shared with TRBD2. With V trimmed by 5 bases and J by 4 bases, 10 bases remained unmatched. From germline, CDR1 is SGHVS and CDR2 FNYEAQ. The CDR3 sequence is 17 residues long. CDR3 protein: CASSLEPGLAAYNEQFF. Here the CDR3 DNA reads TGTGCCAGCAGCCTCGAACCGGGACTAGCGGCTTACAATGAGCAGTTCTTC.

This clonotype came up a few times. The rearrangement joins TRBV20-1 to TRBJ1-6; perhaps TRBD1 as D (5 bases). V was cut by 3 bases and J by 0 bases, with 15 bases left in between. Germline V lookup: CDR1 DFQATT, CDR2 SNEGSKA (reference sequence). The CDR3 runs to 17 residues. The CDR3 sequence is CSARLGGRSSYNSPLHF. The CDR3 bases are TGCAGTGCTAGGCTTGGGGGGAGGAGCTCCTATAATTCACCCCTCCACTTT.

The V call is TRBV27, the J call TRBJ2-5, with 8 bases matching TRBD1. The germline V gene encodes CDR1 MNHEY and CDR2 SMNVEV (reference sequence). The CDR3 has 16 amino acids. V was pared by 4 bases and J by 0 bases, with 7 bases of the junction left unmatched. The CDR3 DNA sequence: TGTGCCAGCAGTTCAGGACAGGGACGATACCAAGAGACCCAGTACTTC. It translates to CASSSGQGRYQETQYF.

The chain is built from TRBV6-2 or TRBV6-3 and TRBJ2-7; 9 bases align to TRBD1. V was pared by 4 bases and J by 4 bases, with 17 bases of the junction left unmatched. The germline V gene encodes CDR1 MNHEY and CDR2 SVGEGT. The CDR3 runs to 18 residues. CDR3 DNA sequence: TGTGCCAGCAGTTGGGACAGGGATTGGTTGTCAGAGCCTTACGAGCAGTACTTC. It yields the protein CASSWDRDWLSEPYEQYF.

The sample holds a few counts of this clonotype. V is TRBV27 and J is TRBJ2-7; 9 bases agree with TRBD1. CDR1 and CDR2 from the germline V gene are MNHEY and SMNVEV (reference sequence). Unmatched junction bases numbered 4, after V lost 0 bases and J lost 4 bases. CDR3 length equals 15 residues. The CDR3 sequence: CASSLSQGAVYEQYF. The CDR3 DNA follows: TGTGCCAGCAGTTTATCACAGGGGGCGGTGTACGAGCAGTACTTC.

This clonotype occurred a few times. V and J are TRBV10-3 and TRBJ1-2; D call uncertain. V lost 10 bases and J lost 4, with 22 bases in between. This CDR3 spans 15 amino acids. CDR1 and CDR2 (germline): ENHRY, SYGVKD. The CDR3 DNA follows: TGTGCCACTCACTTCCTTGACCGCGCTGCCTATGGCTACACCTTC. Encoded protein: CATHFLDRAAYGYTF.

The rearrangement uses TRBV7-9 and TRBJ2-3; TRBD2 agrees at 11 bases. Per the germline V gene, CDR1 is SEHNR and CDR2 is FQNEAQ (reference sequence). The V gene end was trimmed by 5 bases and the J gene end by 0 bases; junction bases not matched to a gene: 7. The CDR3 is 17 amino acids. CDR3 protein: CASSRGLAVTSTDTQYF. The CDR3 nucleotides read TGTGCCAGCAGCCGGGGACTAGCGGTTACTAGCACAGATACGCAGTATTTT.

This clonotype was picked up many times. This chain connects TRBV11-2 to TRBJ2-3, with 15 bases that match TRBD2. The CDR3 spans 17 residues. Germline V CDR1 and CDR2: SGHAT, FQNNGV. Germline trimming cut 5 bases from V and 5 bases from J; bases unmatched to any gene: 8. The CDR3 DNA sequence: TGTGCCAGCAGCCGCGGACTAGCGGGGGGGCATATAGATACGCAGTATTTT. Protein product: CASSRGLAGGHIDTQYF.

This sequence joins TRBV5-4 and TRBJ2-1, with 9 bases identical to TRBD2. V lost 3 bases to trimming and J lost 8 bases; unmatched junction nucleotides: 12. The CDR3 runs to 16 residues. CDR1 SGHNT and CDR2 YYREEE come from the germline V gene (reference sequence). The CDR3 DNA follows: TGTGCCAGCAGCTCGGACTCCGGGACTAGCTATTATGAGCAGTTCTTC. It is translated as CASSSDSGTSYYEQFF.

This chain links TRBV6-2 or TRBV6-3 with TRBJ2-1; D might be TRBD2 (5 bases). Per the germline V gene, CDR1 is MNHEY and CDR2 is SVGEGT. The germline V and J ends were trimmed by 2 bases and 4 bases, with 6 bases remaining between them. The CDR3 extends over 13 amino acids. CDR3 nucleotide sequence: TGTGCCAGCAGTTACCGGACTTACAATGAGCAGTTCTTC. It codes for CASSYRTYNEQFF.

V usage is TRBV5-1 and J usage is TRBJ2-2; tentative D call: TRBD1 (5 bases). CDR1 is SGHRS, CDR2 YFSETQ, per germline. This CDR3 spans 14 amino acids. The V end lost 4 bases, the J end lost 3 bases, and 10 bases lay between the germline ends. The CDR3 region is CASSPRVDTGELFF. In DNA, the CDR3 is TGCGCCAGCAGCCCCAGGGTGGACACCGGGGAGCTGTTTTTT.

The chain has TRBV29-1 and TRBJ1-1; D is ambiguous. The CDR3 has 13 residues. V was pared by 3 bases and J by 0 bases, with 8 bases between. Germline-derived CDR1 and CDR2 are SQVTM and ANQGSEA. Here the CDR3 reads CSVEAVMNTEAFF. For the CDR3, the DNA is TGCAGCGTTGAGGCAGTAATGAACACTGAAGCTTTCTTT.